This T cell receptor beta chain was captured by sequencing in a study of tumor-infiltrating lymphocytes in primary liver carcinoma. As for the study in general: T1-T3 N0M0 was the stage of the tumors, which were about 4 to 10 cm across. Study findings and constraints: Comparison of CD4+ and CD8+ repertoires was precluded by bulk unsorted samples.

Regarding this clonotype: Its antigen remains unknown. Germline and junction disagree at one end, which may indicate a read error.

Blood RNA originated from unsorted whole blood, with germline DNA additionally extracted. Approximately 3.8 milliliters of peripheral blood were drawn preoperatively. This CDR3 comprises 18 residues. Germline CDR1 is SEHNR and CDR2 is FQNEAQ (reference sequence). TCR beta cDNA came from about 450 ng total RNA, primed with a constant-region primer. Investigators got TCR beta libraries out of three nested multiplex PCR rounds, done with slightly modified ARM-PCR. A C-beta reverse primer and TRBV1-TRBV30 forward primers served in each of the first two PCR rounds, at about 9 cycles apiece. TCRdb itself ran the multiplex PCR reads through MiXCR, one entry per CDR3 protein. Here the sample spans about 310,000 distinct CDR3 sequences, 50% to 60% being singletons.

The clonotype was recovered from a woman aged 25 to 39 with primary liver carcinoma and hepatitis B virus infection. The sample was peripheral blood. The chain employs TRBV7-9 and TRBJ2-3, with 10 nucleotides matching TRBD2. The CDR3 here is CASSFGLAEPSSRDTQYF. The CDR3 DNA reads as TGTGCCAGCAGCTTCGGACTAGCGGAACCCTCTAGCAGAGATACGCAGTATTTT.